One and the same sample provided the 20 T cell receptor beta chains below, sequenced in a study of T cells in Graves' hyperthyroidism and ophthalmopathy. Authors of the study amplified TCR beta CDR3 regions from RNA transcripts. During a first-round RT-PCR of the TCR CDR3, the HTBI primer set was used. MiXCR was run by TCRdb on the multiplex PCR reads, yielding one entry per CDR3 protein. Of some 300,000 distinct CDR3 sequences listed, approximately 14% were seen once; the top ten hold roughly 7.7%. The sample consisted of blood. The receptors here all came from a woman aged 40 to 49 with Graves' hyperthyroidism.

This clonotype was picked up a small number of times. The chain is built from TRBV7-2 and TRBJ2-3, with unresolved D. The CDR3 spans 15 residues. Between the trimmed V and J ends, which lost 4 bases and 4 bases, there was a span of 15 bases. The germline CDR1 and CDR2 sequences are SGHTA and FQGNSA. Here the CDR3 DNA reads TGTGCCAGCAGCTCAAGGGCGGCCCCCGCAGATACGCAGTATTTT. Translated, it gives CASSSRAAPADTQYF.

Many counts were recorded for this clonotype. The chain recombines TRBV6-1 with TRBJ2-1, with 7 bases that match TRBD2. From germline, CDR1 is MNHNS and CDR2 SASEGT. The V and J ends lost 7 bases and 0 bases, in that order; junction bases with no gene match: 9. This CDR3 comprises 16 residues. The CDR3 is CASTPRAGDSYNEQFF. The DNA for the CDR3 is TGTGCCAGCACCCCTCGGGCGGGGGACTCCTACAATGAGCAGTTCTTC.

The chain is built from TRBV7-2 and TRBJ1-3, with D perhaps TRBD1 (5 bases). Between the trimmed V and J ends, which lost 3 bases and 4 bases, there was a span of 10 bases. The length of the CDR3 is 14 residues. In germline, CDR1 is SGHTA, CDR2 FQGNSA. Here the CDR3 DNA reads TGTGCCAGCAGCTTTCGGGGGTACGGAAACACCATATATTTT. This translates into CASSFRGYGNTIYF. Combining the CDR3 with reference TRBV7-2 and TRBJ1-3 gives the whole variable domain GAGVSQSPSNKVTEKGKDVELRCDPISGHTALYWYRQSLGQGLEFLIYFQGNSAPDKSGLPSDRFSAERTGGSVSTLTIQRTQQEDSAVYLCASSFRGYGNTIYFGEGSWLTVV.

This clonotype was counted ten times or more. V and J are TRBV5-5 and TRBJ1-1; TRBD1 is a possible D gene (5 bases). V lost 6 bases to trimming and J lost 8 bases, with 17 bases between them. Germline CDR1 and CDR2: SGHKS and YYEKEE (reference sequence). The CDR3 consists of 13 residues. CDR3 coding DNA: TGTGCCAGCATCCTGCGGGACTGGGAGGAAGCTTTCTTT. Residues: CASILRDWEEAFF.

This clonotype was counted at least ten times. The chain uses TRBV6-4 and TRBJ2-7; D call uncertain. With 3 bases removed from V and 1 base from J, the gap between germline ends came to 10 bases. The CDR3 covers 14 residues. CDR1 and CDR2 (germline): MRHNA, SNTAGT. The CDR3 DNA is TGTGCCAGCAGTGAACGCGCCAGTTCCTACGAGCAGTACTTC. This translates into CASSERASSYEQYF.

This clonotype was detected ten times or more. The chain is built from TRBV20-1 and TRBJ1-2; TRBD1 might be the D (6 bases). CDR1 is DFQATT and CDR2 is SNEGSKA in the germline V gene (reference sequence). V dropped 0 bases and J dropped 3 bases, with 14 bases sitting between them. This CDR3 has 15 residues. The CDR3 DNA follows: TGCAGTGCTAGAGATCGGGGGGGCGCGGACTATGGCTACACCTTC. Translation: CSARDRGGADYGYTF.

This clonotype was picked up many times. V is TRBV27 and J is TRBJ2-7; D assignment may be TRBD1 or TRBD2 (6 bases each). This CDR3 is built from 17 residues. CDR1 and CDR2 from the germline V gene are MNHEY and SMNVEV (reference sequence). V was shortened by 10 bases and J by 4 bases, with 29 bases between the two germline ends. Written as DNA, the CDR3 is TGTGCCACCCCTGGGGGTGTAAGGGGGGCTACTCAATACGAGCAGTACTTC. Translating it yields CATPGGVRGATQYEQYF.

The V and J genes are TRBV20-1 and TRBJ1-6; D uncertain. Trimming left V 0 bases short and J 0 bases short, with 12 bases between. The CDR3 extends over 17 amino acids. CDR1 is DFQATT and CDR2 is SNEGSKA in the germline V gene (reference sequence). CDR3 nucleotides: TGCAGTGCTAGAGATGTTTCTGGGGACTCCTATAATTCACCCCTCCACTTT. Residues: CSARDVSGDSYNSPLHF.

This clonotype was recorded once. The chain is built from TRBV3-1 and TRBJ1-1, with 11 nucleotides matching TRBD1. The CDR3 runs 15 residues. Trimming removed 4 bases from V and 5 bases from J; junction bases left unmatched: 6. Germline CDR1 and CDR2: LGHDT and YNNKEL (reference sequence). CDR3: CASSRGTGGTTEAFF. DNA for the CDR3: TGTGCCAGCAGCCGGGGGACAGGGGGAACGACTGAAGCTTTCTTT. Combining the CDR3 with reference TRBV3-1 and TRBJ1-1 gives the whole variable domain DTAVSQTPKYLVTQMGNDKSIKCEQNLGHDTMYWYKQDSKKFLKIMFSYNNKELIINETVPNRFSPKSPDKAHLNLHINSLELGDSAVYFCASSRGTGGTTEAFFGQGTRLTVV.

This clonotype came up many times. This rearrangement joins TRBV7-9 to TRBJ1-2; possibly TRBD1 for D (5 bases). V lost 4 bases and J 3 bases, leaving 9 bases between the germline ends. Germline V gives CDR1 SEHNR, CDR2 FQNEAQ (reference sequence). This CDR3 region has 13 residues. The CDR3 loop reads CASSSGGYYGYTF. CDR3 nucleotide sequence: TGTGCCAGCAGCTCCGGGGGGTACTATGGCTACACCTTC.

Many counts were recorded for this clonotype. The chain carries TRBV29-1 and TRBJ1-4; 8 positions match TRBD1. Trimming took 7 bases from V and 6 from J; bases not matched to a gene: 10. Germline V gives CDR1 SQVTM, CDR2 ANQGSEA. The CDR3 is 14 residues long. CDR3 protein: CSARGGTGDEKLFF. The CDR3 bases are TGCAGCGCACGTGGGGGGACAGGAGATGAAAAACTGTTTTTT. Combining the CDR3 with reference TRBV29-1 and TRBJ1-4 gives the whole variable domain SAVISQKPSRDICQRGTSLTIQCQVDSQVTMMFWYRQQPGQSLTLIATANQGSEATYESGFVIDKFPISRPNLTFSTLTVSNMSPEDSSIYLCSARGGTGDEKLFFGSGTQLSVL.

This clonotype was counted at least ten times. The chain couples TRBV28 to TRBJ1-1, with a possible D match to TRBD1 (5 bases). The CDR3 spans 14 residues. With 5 bases removed from V and 0 bases from J, the gap between germline ends came to 10 bases. Per germline, CDR1 MDHEN and CDR2 SYDVKM. The CDR3 coding sequence is TGTGCCAGCAGTACAGGAGAGCTGAACACTGAAGCTTTCTTT. Its protein is CASSTGELNTEAFF.

In this sample, this clonotype turned up many times. This chain links TRBV7-8 with TRBJ2-5, with D tentatively TRBD1 (5 bases). V lost 2 bases to trimming and J lost 0 bases, with 7 bases between them. Germline V CDR1 and CDR2: SGHVS, FQNEAQ. This CDR3 is 14 amino acids long. The CDR3, as DNA: TGTGCCAGCAGCTTAAGACAGCACCAAGAGACCCAGTACTTC. Its protein is CASSLRQHQETQYF.

This chain uses TRBV19 with TRBJ2-3; D not certain. Trimming took 5 bases from V and 6 from J, leaving 12 bases between them. CDR1 and CDR2 (germline): LNHDA, SQIVND (reference sequence). The CDR3 is 13 residues long. DNA for the CDR3: TGTGCCAGTAGTTCCCAGGCGGCGGATACGCAGTATTTT. Protein sequence: CASSSQAADTQYF.

Worth noting for this clonotype: Compared with germline, one end of the junction differs, possibly owing to a read error. The V call is TRBV5-1, the J call TRBJ1-6; TRBD1 aligns across 7 bases. CDR1 and CDR2 from the germline V gene are SGHRS and YFSETQ. The CDR3 is 15 amino acids. Here the CDR3 reads CASSLEGARNSLLHF. CDR3 DNA: TGCGCCAGCAGCCTGGAGGGGGCTAGGAATTCACTCCTCCACTTT.

There are many counts of this clonotype. V gene TRBV12-3 or TRBV12-4 combines with J gene TRBJ1-1; D unclear. V was cut by 6 bases and J by 8 bases, with 19 bases left in between. The CDR3 spans 14 residues. In DNA form, the CDR3 reads TGTGCCAGCAGCCCTAGAGTATGGCCAGGAGAAGCTTTCTTT. It specifies CASSPRVWPGEAFF.

This clonotype was recorded many times. V gene TRBV20-1 combines with J gene TRBJ1-1; the D is unclear. This CDR3 has 13 amino acids. With 4 bases removed from V and 5 bases from J, the gap between germline ends came to 14 bases. Germline loops: CDR1 DFQATT, CDR2 SNEGSKA (reference sequence). The CDR3 reads CSATDYQGTEAFF. In DNA, the CDR3 is TGCAGTGCTACCGACTACCAAGGAACTGAAGCTTTCTTT.

This clonotype appeared many times. The gene calls are TRBV7-6 and TRBJ2-3; D tentatively fits TRBD1 or TRBD2 (5 bases each). Looked up from germline, CDR1 is SGHVS and CDR2 is FNYEAQ. CDR3 length: 13 amino acids. V was pared by 5 bases and J by 2 bases, with 8 bases between. CDR3 DNA: TGTGCCAGCAGCAGAGGGGACACAGATACGCAGTATTTT. Encoded protein: CASSRGDTDTQYF.

This clonotype was observed a handful of times. This chain joins TRBV15 and TRBJ2-1; D gene uncertain. The V gene lost 0 bases and the J gene lost 2 bases, with 8 bases spanning the gap. The CDR3 spans 15 residues. Germline CDR1 is LNHNV and CDR2 is YYDKDF (reference sequence). The CDR3 loop is CATSRDASAYNEQFF. CDR3 DNA: TGTGCCACCAGCAGAGATGCCAGCGCCTACAATGAGCAGTTCTTC. The whole variable domain, remainder taken from reference TRBV15 and TRBJ2-1, is DAMVIQNPRYQVTQFGKPVTLSCSQTLNHNVMYWYQQKSSQAPKLLFHYYDKDFNNEADTPDNFQSRRPNTSFCFLDIRSPGLGDTAMYLCATSRDASAYNEQFFGPGTRLTVL.

This clonotype was seen ten or more times. V and J are TRBV10-1 and TRBJ2-2; D is ambiguous. V was cut by 2 bases and J by 3 bases, with 10 bases left in between. This CDR3 spans 15 amino acids. Germline loops: CDR1 WNHNN, CDR2 SYGVQD (reference sequence). The CDR3 reads CASSERRGDTGELFF. In DNA form, the CDR3 reads TGCGCCAGCAGTGAGCGGCGAGGCGACACCGGGGAGCTGTTTTTT.